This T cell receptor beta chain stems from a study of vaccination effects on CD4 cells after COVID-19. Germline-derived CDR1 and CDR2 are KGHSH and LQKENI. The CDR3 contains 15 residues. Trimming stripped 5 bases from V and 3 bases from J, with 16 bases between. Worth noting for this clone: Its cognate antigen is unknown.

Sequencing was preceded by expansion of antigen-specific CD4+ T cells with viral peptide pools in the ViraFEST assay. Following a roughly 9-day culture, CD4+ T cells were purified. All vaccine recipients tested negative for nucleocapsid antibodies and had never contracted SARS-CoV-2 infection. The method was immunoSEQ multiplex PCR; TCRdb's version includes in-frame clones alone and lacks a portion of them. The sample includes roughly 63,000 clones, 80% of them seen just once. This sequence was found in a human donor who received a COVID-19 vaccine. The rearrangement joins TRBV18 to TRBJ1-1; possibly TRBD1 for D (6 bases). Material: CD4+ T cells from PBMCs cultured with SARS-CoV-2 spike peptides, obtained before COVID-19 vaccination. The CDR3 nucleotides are TGTGCCAGCTCAGCCCGACAGGAGAGGGACACTGAAGCTTTCTTT. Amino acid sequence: CASSARQERDTEAFF.